The 9 T cell receptor beta chains presented below share a single source sample, sequenced in a study of blood T cell repertoires in COVID-19. Only in-frame clones appear in the TCRdb table, and some are missing; sequencing was by immunoSEQ multiplex PCR. The sample holds about 220,000 clones; about 90% are singletons and the top ten take under 2.5%. The sequencing sample was made of peripheral blood. Receptors were obtained from a man aged 40-50 years with active or convalescent COVID-19.

This clone was counted once. The V call is TRBV28, the J call TRBJ1-4; 10 nucleotides align to TRBD1. The CDR3 runs to 14 residues. Germline CDR1 and CDR2: MDHEN and SYDVKM. V lost 8 bases, J lost 3 bases, and 3 bases stayed unmatched. The CDR3 DNA reads as TGTGCCAGCGGGACAGGGGCCTCTAATGAAAAACTGTTTTTT. It translates to CASGTGASNEKLFF.

The chain is built from TRBV7-9 and TRBJ1-2; D ambiguous. The germline V and J ends were trimmed by 1 base and 5 bases, with 11 bases remaining between them. CDR3 size: 14 residues. Germline values: CDR1 SEHNR, CDR2 FQNEAQ (reference sequence). CDR3 amino acids: CASSLDSSGYGYTF. The CDR3 DNA sequence: TGTGCCAGCAGCTTAGACTCCTCGGGGTATGGCTACACCTTC.

This clone was picked up one time. This rearrangement joins TRBV7-9 to TRBJ2-1; the D gene is possibly TRBD2 (5 bases). The CDR3 has 15 residues. Germline-derived CDR1 and CDR2 are SEHNR and FQNEAQ (reference sequence). The V gene lost 5 bases and the J gene lost 2 bases, with 13 bases spanning the gap. The DNA of the CDR3 is TGTGCCAGCAGCCCCGGACTCCCAACCTACAATGAGCAGTTCTTC. Protein product: CASSPGLPTYNEQFF.

The chain recombines TRBV11-3 with TRBJ2-3; D is unclear. The CDR3 consists of 14 residues. V was clipped by 0 bases and J by 3 bases, with 7 bases between them. The germline gives CDR1 SGHNT, CDR2 YENEEA. CDR3 DNA: TGTGCCAGCAGCTTAGATACGAGGACAGATACGCAGTATTTT. Translated, it gives CASSLDTRTDTQYF. Based on the CDR3 plus reference TRBV11-3 and TRBJ2-3, the full variable domain is EAGVVQSPRYKIIEKKQPVAFWCNPISGHNTLYWYLQNLGQGPELLIRYENEEAVDDSQLPKDRFSAERLKGVDSTLKIQPAELGDSAVYLCASSLDTRTDTQYFGPGTRLTVL.

The CDR3 DNA follows: TGTGCCAGCAGCCAGGCCCATACGGGAACAGGGGGTAGGTGGTCCGGAAACACCATATATTTT. Amino acids: CASSQAHTGTGGRWSGNTIYF. The chain uses TRBV4-2 and TRBJ1-3, with TRBD1 matching over 8 bases. The CDR3 runs to 21 residues. The germline gives CDR1 LGHNA, CDR2 YNFKEQ. After removal of 3 bases from V and 4 bases from J, the junction contained 23 bases not matched to a gene.

The chain links TRBV19 to TRBJ2-7; 10 positions match TRBD2. Germline assignment: CDR1 LNHDA and CDR2 SQIVND (reference sequence). V shed 4 bases and J 5 bases; nucleotides not matched to a gene: 5. CDR3 length: 14 residues. CDR3 sequence: CASSTSGRRNEQYF. The CDR3 DNA reads TGTGCCAGTAGTACTAGCGGGAGAAGAAACGAGCAGTACTTC.

The chain is built from TRBV5-1 and TRBJ1-4, with 8 bases that match TRBD1. V lost 5 bases and J lost 3; bases outside the gene matches: 12. There are 17 residues in the CDR3. Per the germline V gene, CDR1 is SGHRS and CDR2 is YFSETQ. The CDR3 loop reads CASSRTGMVAANEKLFF. The CDR3 DNA reads TGCGCCAGCAGTCGGACAGGGATGGTGGCGGCTAATGAAAAACTGTTTTTT.

This chain links TRBV3-1 (or the pseudogene TRBV3-2) with TRBJ1-3; D is perhaps TRBD1 (5 bases). V lost 4 bases, J lost 1 base, and 14 bases lay in between. Per the germline V gene, CDR1 is LGHDT and CDR2 is YNNKEL (reference sequence). This CDR3 is built from 16 residues. CDR3 nucleotides: TGTGCCAGCAGCCTCCGTTTCGGGGGATCTGGAAACACCATATATTTT. Amino acid sequence: CASSLRFGGSGNTIYF.

The CDR3, as DNA: TGTGCCAGCAGCAACTGGGGGGACTATGGCTACACCTTC. Translated, it gives CASSNWGDYGYTF. The chain carries TRBV2 and TRBJ1-2, with D perhaps TRBD1 (5 bases). This CDR3 region has 13 residues. With 6 bases removed from V and 3 bases from J, the gap between germline ends came to 11 bases. Germline assignment: CDR1 SNHLY and CDR2 FYNNEI.